This T cell receptor (beta chain) was profiled in a study of cytomegalovirus exposure and HLA in healthy donors. Study-level results: Under in vitro conditions, three CMV-associated chains were confirmed as specific for CMV antigens. The majority of TCR sequences were rare, yet some public TCRs appeared in many donors.

In this sample, this clone turned up once. Antigen unknown. Using immunoSEQ multiplex PCR, the repertoire was profiled, and TCRdb retains in-frame clones only, with some absent. The sample holds some 76,000 clones, approximately 93% seen once. The sequence came from a woman between 18 and 30 years old in good health and CMV-seropositive. The source material was PBMCs.

Here the CDR3 reads CARSIGGETQYF. The CDR3 DNA is TGTGCCAGATCGATTGGAGGGGAGACCCAGTACTTC. V usage is TRBV30 and J usage is TRBJ2-5, with D possibly TRBD2 on 6 matching bases. CDR1 and CDR2 (germline): GTSNPN, SVGIG (reference sequence). V was trimmed by 8 bases and J by 5 bases, leaving 15 bases between them. The CDR3 is 12 amino acids.